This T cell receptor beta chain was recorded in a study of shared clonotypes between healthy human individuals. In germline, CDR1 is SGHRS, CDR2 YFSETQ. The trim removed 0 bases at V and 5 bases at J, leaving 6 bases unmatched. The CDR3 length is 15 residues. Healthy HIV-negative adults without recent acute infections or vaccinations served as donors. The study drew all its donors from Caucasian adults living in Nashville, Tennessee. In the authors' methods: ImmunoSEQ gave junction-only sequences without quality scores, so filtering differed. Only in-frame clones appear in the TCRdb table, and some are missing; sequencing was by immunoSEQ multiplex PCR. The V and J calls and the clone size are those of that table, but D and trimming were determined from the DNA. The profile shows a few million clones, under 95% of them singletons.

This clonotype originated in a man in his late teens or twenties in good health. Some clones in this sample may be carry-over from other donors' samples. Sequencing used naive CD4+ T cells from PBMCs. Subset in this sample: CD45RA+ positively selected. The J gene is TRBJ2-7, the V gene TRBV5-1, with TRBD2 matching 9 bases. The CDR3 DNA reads TGCGCCAGCAGCTTGGGACTAGCGGAGGGCGACGAGCAGTACTTC. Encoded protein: CASSLGLAEGDEQYF.